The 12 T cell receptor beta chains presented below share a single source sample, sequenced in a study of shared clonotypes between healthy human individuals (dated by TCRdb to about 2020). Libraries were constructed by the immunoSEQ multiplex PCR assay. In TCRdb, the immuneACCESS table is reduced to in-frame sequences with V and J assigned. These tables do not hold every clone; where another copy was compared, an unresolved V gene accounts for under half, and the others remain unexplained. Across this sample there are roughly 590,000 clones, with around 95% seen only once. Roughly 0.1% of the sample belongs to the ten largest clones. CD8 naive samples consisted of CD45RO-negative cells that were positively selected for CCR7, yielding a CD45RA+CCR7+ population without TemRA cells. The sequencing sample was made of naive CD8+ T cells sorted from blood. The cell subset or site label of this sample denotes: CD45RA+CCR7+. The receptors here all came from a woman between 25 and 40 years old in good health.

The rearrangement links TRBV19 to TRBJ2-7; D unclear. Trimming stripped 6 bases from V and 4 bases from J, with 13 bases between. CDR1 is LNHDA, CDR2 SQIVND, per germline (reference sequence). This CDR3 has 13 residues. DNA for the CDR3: TGTGCCAGTAGGTCTACTGACTCGTACGAGCAGTACTTC. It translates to CASRSTDSYEQYF.

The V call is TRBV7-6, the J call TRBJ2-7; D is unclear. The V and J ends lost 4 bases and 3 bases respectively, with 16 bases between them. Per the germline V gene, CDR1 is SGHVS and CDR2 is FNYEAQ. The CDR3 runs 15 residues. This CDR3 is CASSSGPDSNYEQYF. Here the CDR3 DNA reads TGTGCCAGCAGCTCCGGTCCCGATTCTAACTACGAGCAGTACTTC. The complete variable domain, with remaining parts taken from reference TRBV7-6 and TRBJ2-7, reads GAGVSQSPRYKVTKRGQDVALRCDPISGHVSLYWYRQALGQGPEFLTYFNYEAQQDKSGLPNDRFSAERPEGSISTLTIQRTEQRDSAMYRCASSSGPDSNYEQYFGPGTRLTVT.

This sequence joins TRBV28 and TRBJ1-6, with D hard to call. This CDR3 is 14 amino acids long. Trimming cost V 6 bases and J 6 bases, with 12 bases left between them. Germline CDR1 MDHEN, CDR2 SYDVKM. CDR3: CASSLNWGNSPLHF. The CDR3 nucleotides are TGTGCCAGCAGCCTCAACTGGGGTAATTCACCCCTCCACTTT.

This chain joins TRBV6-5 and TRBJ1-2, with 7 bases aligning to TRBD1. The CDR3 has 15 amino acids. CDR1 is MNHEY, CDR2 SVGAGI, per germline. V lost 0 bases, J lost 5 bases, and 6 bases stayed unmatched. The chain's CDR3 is CASSYSTTGMYGYTF. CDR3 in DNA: TGTGCCAGCAGTTACTCGACGACAGGGATGTATGGCTACACCTTC.

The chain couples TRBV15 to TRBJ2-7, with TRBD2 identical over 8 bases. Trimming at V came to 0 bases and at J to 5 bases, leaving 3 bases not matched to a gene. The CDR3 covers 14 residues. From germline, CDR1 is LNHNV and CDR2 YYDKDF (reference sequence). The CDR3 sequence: CATSRERAGDEQYF. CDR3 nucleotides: TGTGCCACCAGCAGAGAGCGAGCGGGAGACGAGCAGTACTTC.

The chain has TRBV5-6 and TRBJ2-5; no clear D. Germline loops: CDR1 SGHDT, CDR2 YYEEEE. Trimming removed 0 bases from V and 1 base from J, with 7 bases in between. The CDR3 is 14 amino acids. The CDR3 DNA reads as TGTGCCAGCAGCTTGGGACGGTCCCAAGAGACCCAGTACTTC. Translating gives CASSLGRSQETQYF.

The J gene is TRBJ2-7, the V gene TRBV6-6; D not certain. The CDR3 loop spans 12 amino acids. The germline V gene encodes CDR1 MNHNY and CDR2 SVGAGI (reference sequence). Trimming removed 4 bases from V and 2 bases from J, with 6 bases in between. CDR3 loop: CASSSRPYEQYF. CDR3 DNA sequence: TGTGCCAGCAGTTCTCGCCCCTACGAGCAGTACTTC.

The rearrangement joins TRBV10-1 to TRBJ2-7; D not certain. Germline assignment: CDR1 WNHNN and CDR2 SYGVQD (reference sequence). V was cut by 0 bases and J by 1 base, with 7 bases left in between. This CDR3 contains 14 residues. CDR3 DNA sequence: TGCGCCAGCAGTGAGTCCCCGGATTCCTACGAGCAGTACTTC. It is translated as CASSESPDSYEQYF.

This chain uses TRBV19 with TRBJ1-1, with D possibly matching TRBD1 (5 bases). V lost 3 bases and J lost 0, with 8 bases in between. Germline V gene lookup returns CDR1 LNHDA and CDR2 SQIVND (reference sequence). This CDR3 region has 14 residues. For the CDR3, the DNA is TGTGCCAGTAGTATCGGGACCCTGAACACTGAAGCTTTCTTT. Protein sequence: CASSIGTLNTEAFF.

In DNA, the CDR3 is TGTGCCAGCAGCCGATCGACGACTAGCGAGTTCCAAGAGACCCAGTACTTC. Translation: CASSRSTTSEFQETQYF. The rearrangement joins TRBV7-6 to TRBJ2-5, with TRBD2 identical over 8 bases. This CDR3 spans 17 amino acids. Germline assignment: CDR1 SGHVS and CDR2 FNYEAQ. V gave up 5 bases and J gave up 1 base; unmatched junction bases: 12.

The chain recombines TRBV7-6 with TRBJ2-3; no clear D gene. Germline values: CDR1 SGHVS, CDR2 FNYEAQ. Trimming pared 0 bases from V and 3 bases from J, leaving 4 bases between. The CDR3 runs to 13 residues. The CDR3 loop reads CASSLARTDTQYF. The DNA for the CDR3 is TGTGCCAGCAGCTTAGCGAGGACAGATACGCAGTATTTT. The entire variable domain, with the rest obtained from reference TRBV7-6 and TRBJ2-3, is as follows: GAGVSQSPRYKVTKRGQDVALRCDPISGHVSLYWYRQALGQGPEFLTYFNYEAQQDKSGLPNDRFSAERPEGSISTLTIQRTEQRDSAMYRCASSLARTDTQYFGPGTRLTVL.

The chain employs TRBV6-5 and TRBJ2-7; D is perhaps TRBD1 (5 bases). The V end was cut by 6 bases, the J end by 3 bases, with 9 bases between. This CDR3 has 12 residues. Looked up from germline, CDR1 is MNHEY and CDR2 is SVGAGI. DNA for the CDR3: TGTGCCAGCAGCGCGGACATCTACGAGCAGTACTTC. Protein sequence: CASSADIYEQYF.